This T cell receptor (beta chain) was recovered during a study of glioma-infiltrating T cells after dendritic cell vaccination (TCRdb year 2016). Regarding the study in general: The cohort included roughly 15 glioblastoma patients drawn from Phase I and II dendritic cell vaccination trials, of whom 9 were newly diagnosed and 6 had recurrent disease. The vaccine was prepared from monocyte-derived dendritic cells that were cultured for 6 to 7 days with IL-4 and GM-CSF and then pulsed overnight with autologous tumor lysate. TCR sequencing metrics, including TIL content and tumor-blood repertoire overlap, were correlated with survival after dendritic cell vaccination. Between the early 2000s and the early 2010s, the patients were given dendritic cell vaccination pulsed with autologous tumor lysate. In glioblastoma patients vaccinated with dendritic cells, deep sequencing of TCR beta CDR3 regions served to measure the amount of tumor-infiltrating lymphocytes and to compare repertoires between tumor and blood. Patients received three intradermal dendritic cell vaccine injections at biweekly intervals in the arm below the axilla.

Patients were selected for having adequate residual fresh-frozen tumor tissue and more than two years of available survival data. Although molecular status otherwise differed among the glioblastoma patients, no patient had an isocitrate dehydrogenase mutation. PBMC were collected before vaccination, two weeks after the third vaccination, and at tumor progression when it occurred. The Qiagen DNeasy Blood extraction Kit was used to extract genomic DNA. A remark on this clone: This receptor's antigen is unknown. Per-nucleotide qualities are absent, and no much larger clonotype sits a single base away.

Using the immunoSEQ assay, TCRB CDR3 regions were amplified from approximately 1.9 micrograms of genomic DNA, or from all available DNA when less than that was on hand. Multiplex PCR used 60 forward primers for TCR V beta segments and 13 reverse primers for J beta segments. To estimate reads per starting template, synthetic control templates were spiked into each sample at limiting dilution. Reads of 87 bp were generated by sequencing on the Illumina HiSeq System. The original methods were these. PCR and sequencing errors were removed by a nearest neighbor algorithm that merged closely related sequences. TCR overlap was measured as the percentage of unique tumor TCR beta sequences also present in the same patient's peripheral blood. As stored in TCRdb, this immuneACCESS dataset retains in-frame rearrangements with V and J assigned. A fraction of the clones does not appear; measured against another copy, unresolved V genes explain less than half of the discrepancy, and the remainder lacks a known reason. V, J and clone size reflect that table, while D and trimming were determined from the DNA. The sample records tens of thousands of clones, 81% of which are singletons. The ten biggest clones cover 7% to 9% of the sample.

The germline V and J ends show losses of 5 bases and 10 bases respectively, and no gene match explains 8 bases of the junction. The germline V gene (reference sequence) specifies LNHDA as CDR1 and SQIVND as CDR2. Taken from cysteine to phenylalanine, the CDR3 has 13 residues. The DNA shown is the 39-base CDR3, in frame from base 1. Findings and caveats that apply to the study as a whole: The cohort was small and heterogeneous, with few patients having full blood and tumor sets and even fewer initial-recurrent tumor pairs. No direct relationship between TCR clonality and survival was found, suggesting a diverse polyclonal response may matter. The three-group TCR overlap response model was characterized as speculative, and prospective validation of the model was stated to be required. After dendritic cell vaccination, a higher estimated pretreatment TIL content predicted longer time to progression and longer overall survival.

The chain joins TRBV19 to TRBJ2-1, with 7 junctional bases fitting TRBD2. The TCR originated in a human donor with glioblastoma. The sample here was blood, taken before dendritic cell vaccination. The CDR3 protein is CASSPDRGVEQFF. In nucleotide form, the sequence is TGTGCCAGTAGTCCTGACCGGGGGGTGGAGCAGTTCTTC. The CDR3, completed at both ends by the reference TRBV19 and TRBJ2-1 genes, gives the full variable domain DGGITQSPKYLFRKEGQNVTLSCEQNLNHDAMYWYRQDPGQGLRLIYYSQIVNDFQKGDIAEGYSVSREKKESFPLTVTSAQKNPTAFYLCASSPDRGVEQFFGPGTRLTVL.